One sample yielded the 14 T cell receptor beta chains listed below, sequenced in a study of blood T cell repertoires in COVID-19. The repertoire was sequenced with immunoSEQ multiplex PCR; TCRdb's copy has only in-frame clones and lacks some. The sample lists fewer than 600,000 clones, more than 75% occurring once. Sequenced: PBMCs or T cells enriched from blood (not recorded which). These receptors came from a woman aged 40 to 50 who had recovered from COVID-19.

V is TRBV7-2 and J is TRBJ2-2, with a possible D match to TRBD2 (6 bases). The V and J ends lost 3 bases and 4 bases respectively, with 12 bases between them. Looked up from germline, CDR1 is SGHTA and CDR2 is FQGNSA. There are 15 residues in the CDR3. CDR3 protein: CASSFPGLSTGELFF. The CDR3 nucleotides read TGTGCCAGCAGCTTCCCGGGACTTTCCACCGGGGAGCTGTTTTTT.

The rearrangement joins TRBV12-2 to TRBJ2-1; whether TRBD2, the table's D call, matches the DNA was not checked. TRBV12-2 is a documented pseudogene. CDR3 size: 17 residues. CDR3 sequence: CASRLTGVLAGGCEQFF. For the CDR3, the DNA is TGTGCAAGTCGCCTGACAGGAGTACTAGCGGGAGGGTGTGAGCAGTTCTTC.

This chain links TRBV10-3 with TRBJ1-5; D is ambiguous. CDR1 is ENHRY, CDR2 SYGVKD, per germline. V was shortened by 10 bases and J by 1 base, with 11 bases between the two germline ends. This CDR3 has 13 residues. CDR3 in DNA: TGTGCCACCGGACTGGGGAGCAATCAGCCCCAGCATTTT. It translates to CATGLGSNQPQHF.

This clone came up once. The chain couples TRBV7-8 to TRBJ1-5; D may be TRBD1 (5 bases). Per the germline V gene, CDR1 is SGHVS and CDR2 is FQNEAQ. The CDR3 spans 18 residues. V dropped 5 bases and J dropped 0 bases, with 20 bases sitting between them. The CDR3 sequence: CASSRSGGTLLSNQPQHF. The DNA for the CDR3 is TGTGCCAGCAGCCGCAGTGGGGGGACCCTACTTAGCAATCAGCCCCAGCATTTT.

The V and J genes are TRBV19 and TRBJ2-1; D is perhaps TRBD1 (6 bases). The CDR3 contains 16 residues. V gave up 7 bases and J gave up 2 bases, with 18 bases separating them. CDR1 is LNHDA and CDR2 is SQIVND in the germline V gene (reference sequence). CDR3 in DNA: TGTGCCAGTACCGACGTGGGGACACTAGCCTACAATGAGCAGTTCTTC. It yields the protein CASTDVGTLAYNEQFF.

This chain connects TRBV27 to TRBJ1-1; TRBD1 is a possible D gene (5 bases). V lost 2 bases to trimming and J lost 0 bases, with 13 bases between them. This CDR3 is 16 amino acids long. CDR1 MNHEY and CDR2 SMNVEV come from the germline V gene (reference sequence). DNA of the CDR3: TGTGCCAGCAGTTTAGACAGTTGGGGCTTGAACACTGAAGCTTTCTTT. The encoded protein is CASSLDSWGLNTEAFF.

The chain links TRBV10-1 to TRBJ2-7, with D perhaps TRBD1 (6 bases). Germline CDR1 is WNHNN and CDR2 is SYGVQD (reference sequence). This CDR3 comprises 13 residues. V gave up 6 bases and J gave up 1 base, with 10 bases separating them. The CDR3 sequence: CASSQGFSYEQYF. CDR3 nucleotides: TGCGCCAGCAGCCAGGGGTTTTCCTACGAGCAGTACTTC.

The gene calls are TRBV6-5 and TRBJ2-1, with 14 bases lining up with TRBD2. Germline CDR1 and CDR2: MNHEY and SVGAGI. The V and J ends lost 5 bases and 9 bases, in that order; junction bases with no gene match: 6. There are 15 residues in the CDR3. CDR3 nucleotides: TGTGCCAGCAGTCCCGGACTAGCGGGAGGCTTTGAGCAGTTCTTC. This gives the protein CASSPGLAGGFEQFF.

The rearrangement links TRBV2 to TRBJ2-2; the D gene is possibly TRBD1 (5 bases). Germline-derived CDR1 and CDR2 are SNHLY and FYNNEI. The CDR3 is 13 residues long. V was trimmed by 3 bases and J by 7 bases, leaving 9 bases between them. CDR3 loop: CASSDGAFGELFF. The CDR3 region has the DNA TGTGCCAGCAGTGATGGGGCTTTCGGGGAGCTGTTTTTT. Supplemented by reference TRBV2 and TRBJ2-2, the full variable domain reads EPEVTQTPSHQVTQMGQEVILRCVPISNHLYFYWYRQILGQKVEFLVSFYNNEISEKSEIFDDQFSVERPDGSNFTLKIRSTKLEDSAMYFCASSDGAFGELFFGEGSRLTVL.

Points on this clone: Other DNA sequences in the same sample also yield this CDR3. The chain is built from TRBV18 and TRBJ1-2, with a possible D match to TRBD1 (6 bases). The CDR3 is 13 residues long. Germline loops: CDR1 KGHSH, CDR2 LQKENI. The V end was cut by 5 bases, the J end by 5 bases, with 12 bases between. CDR3 bases: TGTGCCAGCTCAGATGGGCAGGGGTATGGCTACACCTTC. Its translation is CASSDGQGYGYTF.

About this clone itself: Other DNA sequences in the same sample also yield this CDR3. The chain employs TRBV7-2 and TRBJ2-1; 7 bases are shared with TRBD2. V lost 1 base to trimming and J lost 6 bases; unmatched junction nucleotides: 6. Germline values: CDR1 SGHTA, CDR2 FQGNSA. The CDR3 totals 15 residues. CDR3 sequence: CASSLVSGMVNEQFF. CDR3 coding DNA: TGTGCCAGCAGCTTAGTGAGCGGGATGGTCAATGAGCAGTTCTTC.

The rearrangement joins TRBV2 to TRBJ1-4, with D uncertain. This CDR3 has 15 residues. The germline V and J ends were trimmed by 3 bases and 4 bases, with 12 bases remaining between them. Germline V gene lookup returns CDR1 SNHLY and CDR2 FYNNEI. The DNA for the CDR3 is TGTGCCAGCAGTGATACGTCCCGAGGTAATGAAAAACTGTTTTTT. It yields the protein CASSDTSRGNEKLFF.

The chain uses TRBV2 and TRBJ2-2, with TRBD2 matching 9 bases. The CDR3 is 15 amino acids. After removal of 2 bases from V and 7 bases from J, the junction contained 5 bases not matched to a gene. Germline loops: CDR1 SNHLY, CDR2 FYNNEI. The chain's CDR3 is CASSEFAGGIGELFF. CDR3 bases: TGTGCCAGCAGTGAATTTGCGGGAGGGATCGGGGAGCTGTTTTTT.

This clone came up once. The chain employs TRBV5-1 and TRBJ2-3, with 13 bases fitting TRBD2. The CDR3 runs to 18 residues. The J segment lost 6 bases and the V segment lost 3 bases, leaving 13 bases of the junction unmatched. Per germline, CDR1 SGHRS and CDR2 YFSETQ. CDR3 nucleotide sequence: TGCGCCAGCAGCTCAAAGACTAGCGGGAGGCGCCTAGGGGATACGCAGTATTTT. It is translated as CASSSKTSGRRLGDTQYF.